This T cell receptor (beta chain) stems from a study of blood T cell repertoires in COVID-19. The wider study: COVID-19 samples collected from the United States, Italy and Spain covered acute and convalescent phases. The analysed material was cDNA or gDNA that came from T cells, B-cell-depleted T cells, or PBMCs.

Authors' data handling: It was from reference gene primer amplification that nucleated cell counts were estimated. TCRdb's copy holds only in-frame clones and misses some; the assay was immunoSEQ multiplex PCR. That table is the source of V, J and clone size, and D and trimming were worked out from the DNA. The sample records about 140,000 clones, 70% to 90% being singletons. Deletions cut 3 bases from V and 2 bases from J, with 14 bases between. This CDR3 region has 16 residues. CDR1 and CDR2 (germline): MRHNA, SNTAGT. This rearrangement joins TRBV6-4 to TRBJ2-1; tentatively, D is TRBD1 (5 bases). The sequence derives from a human donor in a cohort sampled during active COVID-19. Sample: peripheral blood. CDR3 region: CASSEGPGHPYNEQFF. The CDR3 DNA reads TGTGCCAGCAGTGAAGGTCCTGGACATCCCTACAATGAGCAGTTCTTC.